This TCR beta chain is drawn from a study of T cell responses to AZD1222 COVID-19 vaccine. About the study: Whether given at about 4 or about 12 weeks, second doses were pooled. General study points: Along spike, vaccine-associated CD4 TCRs were found throughout, with dominance at 160-218 and 743-854.

Assay: immunoSEQ multiplex PCR; the TCRdb copy retains only in-frame clones and omits some. The sample has some 120,000 clones; around 87% are singletons. The CDR3 spans 17 residues. V lost 0 bases, J lost 0 bases, and 13 bases lay in between. Germline V lookup: CDR1 SGHKS, CDR2 YYEKEE (reference sequence). As to this clone: As yet, its antigen is unknown.

This receptor was obtained from an adult in good health. The sequences come from peripheral blood, collected on day 0 of AZD1222 vaccination. The chain joins TRBV5-5 to TRBJ1-5, with D possibly TRBD1 on 5 matching bases. CDR3: CASSLAAGQYSNQPQHF. In DNA form, the CDR3 reads TGTGCCAGCAGCTTGGCCGCAGGGCAATATAGCAATCAGCCCCAGCATTTT.